The entry that follows covers one T cell receptor beta chain sequence. Antigen unknown. The germline V gene has CDR1 MNHNS and CDR2 SASEGT. This CDR3 comprises 13 residues. These data are taken from a study of T cells expressing NK-cell markers. General observations from the study: Several of the donors carried dominant NKG2C+ clonotypes that took up about 1.0-7.0% of their CD8+ T cells. No clear determination of HCMV specificity was made for expanded NKG2C+ T cell clones. There were a handful of donors in whom these clonotypes also led the CD3+CD56-NKG2C+ fraction.

UMIs accompanied the 5'RACE template switching by which TCR beta cDNA was made. One entry per CDR3 protein, without DNA, is what TCRdb gives after re-calling the 5' RACE reads. The repertoire table contains some 440,000 distinct CDR3 sequences. This clonotype was obtained from a woman between 50 and 59 years old in good health. Sequenced sample: blood T cells: a sorted CD56 or NKG2C T cell subset, CD4+ or CD8+ T cells, or bulk PBMC T cells (not recorded which). V usage is TRBV6-1 and J usage is TRBJ1-1; TCRdb lists TRBD1, though no DNA is available to test this call. CDR3: CASRLGLNTEAFF.